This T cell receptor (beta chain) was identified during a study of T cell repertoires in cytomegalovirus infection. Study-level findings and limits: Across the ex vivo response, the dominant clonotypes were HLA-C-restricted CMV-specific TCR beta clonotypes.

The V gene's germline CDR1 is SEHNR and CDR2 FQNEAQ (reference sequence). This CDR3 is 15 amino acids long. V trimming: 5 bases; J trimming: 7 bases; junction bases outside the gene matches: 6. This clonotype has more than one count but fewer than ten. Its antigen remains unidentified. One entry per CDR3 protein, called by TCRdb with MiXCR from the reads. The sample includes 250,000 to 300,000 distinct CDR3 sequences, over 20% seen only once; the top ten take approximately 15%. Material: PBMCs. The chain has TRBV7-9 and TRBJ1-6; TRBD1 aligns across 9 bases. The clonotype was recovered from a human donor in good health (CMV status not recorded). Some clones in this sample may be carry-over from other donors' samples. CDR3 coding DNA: TGTGCCAGCAGCCCCTCGGGACAGGGAAATTCACCCCTCCACTTT. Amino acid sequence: CASSPSGQGNSPLHF.